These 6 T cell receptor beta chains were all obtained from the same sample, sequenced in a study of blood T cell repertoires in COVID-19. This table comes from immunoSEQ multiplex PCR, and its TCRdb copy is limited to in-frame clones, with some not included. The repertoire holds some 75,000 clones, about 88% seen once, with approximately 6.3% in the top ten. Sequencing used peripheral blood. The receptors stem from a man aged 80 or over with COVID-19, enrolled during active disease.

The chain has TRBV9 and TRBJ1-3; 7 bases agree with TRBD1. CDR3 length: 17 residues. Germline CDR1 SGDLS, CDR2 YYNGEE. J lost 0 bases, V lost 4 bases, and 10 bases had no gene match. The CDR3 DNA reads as TGTGCCAGCAGCCTCACCGGGGACAGAAGCTCTGGAAACACCATATATTTT. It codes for CASSLTGDRSSGNTIYF. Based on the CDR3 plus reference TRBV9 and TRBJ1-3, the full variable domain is DSGVTQTPKHLITATGQRVTLRCSPRSGDLSVYWYQQSLDQGLQFLIQYYNGEERAKGNILERFSAQQFPDLHSELNLSSLELGDSALYFCASSLTGDRSSGNTIYFGEGSWLTVV.

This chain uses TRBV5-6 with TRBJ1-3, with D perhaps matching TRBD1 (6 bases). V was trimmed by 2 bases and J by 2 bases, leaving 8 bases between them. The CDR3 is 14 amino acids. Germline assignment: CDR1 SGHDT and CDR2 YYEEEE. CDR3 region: CASSLQGPGNTIYF. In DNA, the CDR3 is TGTGCCAGCAGCTTACAGGGCCCTGGAAACACCATATATTTT.

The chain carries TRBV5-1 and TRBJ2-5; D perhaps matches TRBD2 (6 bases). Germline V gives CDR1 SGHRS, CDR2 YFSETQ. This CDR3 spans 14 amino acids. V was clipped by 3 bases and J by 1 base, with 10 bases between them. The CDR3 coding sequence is TGCGCCAGCAGCTCGGGCGGGGCCCAAGAGACCCAGTACTTC. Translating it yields CASSSGGAQETQYF.

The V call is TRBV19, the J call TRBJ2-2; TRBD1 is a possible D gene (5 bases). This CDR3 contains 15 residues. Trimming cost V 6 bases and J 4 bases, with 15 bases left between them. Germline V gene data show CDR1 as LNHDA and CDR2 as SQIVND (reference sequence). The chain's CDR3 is CASRDKAVGTGELFF. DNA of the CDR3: TGTGCCAGTAGGGACAAGGCCGTAGGCACCGGGGAGCTGTTTTTT.

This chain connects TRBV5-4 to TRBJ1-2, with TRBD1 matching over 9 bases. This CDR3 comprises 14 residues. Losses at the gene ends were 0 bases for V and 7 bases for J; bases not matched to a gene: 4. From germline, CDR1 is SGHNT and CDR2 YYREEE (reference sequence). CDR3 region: CASSLGDREGGYTF. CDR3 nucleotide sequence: TGTGCCAGCAGCTTGGGGGACAGGGAGGGTGGCTACACCTTC. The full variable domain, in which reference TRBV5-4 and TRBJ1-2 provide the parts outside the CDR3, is ETGVTQSPTHLIKTRGQQVTLRCSSQSGHNTVSWYQQALGQGPQFIFQYYREEENGRGNFPPRFSGLQFPNYSSELNVNALELDDSALYLCASSLGDREGGYTFGSGTRLTVV.

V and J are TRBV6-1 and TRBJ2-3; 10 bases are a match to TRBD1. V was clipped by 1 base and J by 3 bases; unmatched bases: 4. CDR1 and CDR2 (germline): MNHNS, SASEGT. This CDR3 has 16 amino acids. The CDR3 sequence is CASSEGDRGPTDTQYF. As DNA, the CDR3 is TGTGCCAGCAGTGAAGGGGACAGGGGTCCTACAGATACGCAGTATTTT.